This entry is about one T cell receptor beta chain. In germline, CDR1 is SGHTA, CDR2 FQGTGA. This CDR3 comprises 13 residues. Trimming took off 5 bases at V and 8 bases at J, with 13 bases between the two ends. Clones were read by immunoSEQ multiplex PCR, and TCRdb kept only the in-frame ones, dropping some. Of about 95,000 clones listed, 70% to 90% are singletons. The sample is drawn from a study of radiation and T cells in renal cell carcinoma. Time point here: baseline pretreatment blood. Indicated treatment: 15 Gy SBRT to primary tumor, nephrectomy 4 weeks later. This chain uses TRBV7-3 with TRBJ2-1; D may match TRBD1 or TRBD2 (5 bases each). This TCR was recovered from a man aged 45-65 years with renal cell carcinoma. Sequencing used blood, obtained from a patient whose treatment included radiotherapy and nephrectomy. Here the CDR3 reads CASSPNMGDEQFF. The DNA of the CDR3 is TGTGCCAGCAGCCCTAATATGGGGGATGAGCAGTTCTTC.